The 27 T cell receptor beta chains below come from one sample, sequenced in a study of identical twins. TCRdb re-analysed the 5' RACE reads in MiXCR, keeping a single row per CDR3 protein. In the table there are more than 400,000 distinct CDR3 sequences, 13% to 15% of which are singletons. These same records also appear under a second study, on yellow fever vaccine responses in identical twins.

The specimen sequenced was CD4+ T cells sorted from blood. Receptor source: a woman aged 18 to 35 in good health.

This chain connects TRBV15 to TRBJ1-6, with a weak D call TRBD1 (5 bases). The CDR3 sequence is 16 residues long. Trimming removed 0 bases at V and 7 bases at J, with 13 bases between. Germline V gene sequence: CDR1 LNHNV, CDR2 YYDKDF (reference sequence). This chain's CDR3 is CATSRDPGGTNSPLHF. The DNA of the CDR3 is TGTGCCACCAGCAGAGATCCCGGGGGTACCAATTCACCCCTCCACTTT.

This clonotype turned up a few times. The chain employs TRBV28 and TRBJ1-5; no definite D call. Trimming cost V 5 bases and J 7 bases, with 18 bases left between them. This CDR3 contains 15 residues. CDR1 and CDR2 (germline): MDHEN, SYDVKM. Here the CDR3 reads CASSLGGEVGQPQHF. CDR3 DNA: TGTGCCAGCAGTCTGGGTGGTGAGGTTGGACAGCCCCAGCATTTT.

At least ten counts were recorded for this clonotype. The rearrangement uses TRBV12-3 or TRBV12-4 and TRBJ2-6, with a possible D match to TRBD2 (5 bases). V gave up 5 bases and J gave up 0 bases, with 8 bases separating them. The CDR3 runs to 15 residues. CDR3 in amino acids: CASSREFSGANVLTF. The CDR3 DNA reads as TGTGCCAGCAGTAGGGAGTTCTCTGGGGCCAACGTCCTGACTTTC.

The gene calls are TRBV4-2 and TRBJ1-4; 7 nucleotides line up with TRBD1. The V gene end was trimmed by 3 bases and the J gene end by 4 bases; junction bases not matched to a gene: 8. Germline loops: CDR1 LGHNA, CDR2 YNFKEQ. The CDR3 has 16 residues. The CDR3 here is CASSQIVSGGNEKLFF. CDR3 DNA: TGTGCCAGCAGCCAGATCGTGTCAGGGGGTAATGAAAAACTGTTTTTT.

V and J are TRBV12-3 or TRBV12-4 and TRBJ2-5; D possibly corresponds to TRBD1 (6 bases). The CDR3 has 17 residues. V was pared by 4 bases and J by 2 bases, with 20 bases between. The CDR3 loop is CASSSTRLERGQETQYF. CDR3 nucleotides: TGTGCCAGCAGTTCTACCCGATTAGAGAGGGGGCAAGAGACCCAGTACTTC.

This clonotype was picked up many times. In nucleotides, the CDR3 is TGCAGTGCTCGACAGATAAATTCACCCCTCCACTTT. Protein sequence: CSARQINSPLHF. The chain employs TRBV20-1 and TRBJ1-6; the D gene is possibly TRBD1 (5 bases). The CDR3 sequence is 12 residues long. Deletions cut 5 bases from V and 7 bases from J, with 9 bases between. Germline V CDR1 and CDR2: DFQATT, SNEGSKA (reference sequence).

The rearrangement uses TRBV11-1 and TRBJ2-7, with a possible D match to TRBD1 (6 bases). V lost 0 bases and J 6 bases, leaving 9 bases between the germline ends. The CDR3 length is 13 residues. Germline V CDR1 and CDR2: SGHAT, FQDESV (reference sequence). Written as DNA, the CDR3 is TGTGCCAGCAGCTTAGCTTGGGACACCGAGCAGTACTTC. Translated, it gives CASSLAWDTEQYF.

This clonotype has only a few counts. The chain recombines TRBV29-1 with TRBJ2-7, with 8 bases fitting TRBD1. Trimming took 6 bases from V and 0 from J; bases not matched to a gene: 7. The CDR3 totals 14 residues. The germline CDR1 and CDR2 sequences are SQVTM and ANQGSEA. The CDR3: CSVGRTGSSYEQYF. The CDR3 coding sequence is TGCAGCGTCGGACGGACAGGGAGCTCCTACGAGCAGTACTTC.

This clonotype was detected a few times. The chain joins TRBV12-3 or TRBV12-4 to TRBJ2-1; D gene ambiguous. Trimming took off 6 bases at V and 3 bases at J, with 9 bases between the two ends. This CDR3 has 13 amino acids. The CDR3 loop is CASRDRFYNEQFF. In DNA form, the CDR3 reads TGTGCCAGCAGGGACCGGTTCTACAATGAGCAGTTCTTC.

V is TRBV10-3 and J is TRBJ2-5, with 7 bases matching TRBD1. The germline V gene encodes CDR1 ENHRY and CDR2 SYGVKD. V lost 4 bases to trimming and J lost 2 bases; unmatched junction nucleotides: 10. The CDR3 runs to 16 residues. CDR3 sequence: CAISVGTAPSQETQYF. In DNA, the CDR3 is TGTGCCATCAGTGTAGGGACAGCGCCCTCGCAAGAGACCCAGTACTTC.

V gene TRBV12-3 or TRBV12-4 combines with J gene TRBJ2-1; D not resolved. The length of the CDR3 is 14 residues. Trimming took off 8 bases at V and 3 bases at J, with 14 bases between the two ends. This CDR3 reads CASGTGKIYNEQFF. Here the CDR3 DNA reads TGTGCCAGCGGAACGGGTAAAATCTACAATGAGCAGTTCTTC.

A few counts support this clonotype. The junction departs from the called germline gene at one end, perhaps through a read error. The V gene is TRBV6-2 or TRBV6-3, the J gene TRBJ2-1; 13 nucleotides line up with TRBD2. The CDR3 is 19 amino acids. Germline CDR1 reads MNHEY; CDR2 reads SVGEGT. The CDR3 region is CASSHSLGLAGVVYNEQFF. CDR3 bases: TGTGCCAGCAGTCACTCACTCGGACTAGCGGGAGTTGTCTACAATGAGCAGTTCTTC.

The V call is TRBV28, the J call TRBJ2-7, with D tentatively TRBD2 (6 bases). This CDR3 is built from 15 residues. Germline V gene sequence: CDR1 MDHEN, CDR2 SYDVKM. The germline V and J ends were trimmed by 6 bases and 3 bases, with 18 bases remaining between them. The CDR3 DNA follows: TGTGCCAGCAGGCCCCATGACGGGAGTCTCTACGAGCAGTACTTC. This translates into CASRPHDGSLYEQYF.

This clonotype was picked up one time. CDR3 loop: CAISPRQGGDSPLHF. DNA for the CDR3: TGTGCCATCAGCCCCAGACAGGGCGGGGATTCACCCCTCCACTTT. This rearrangement joins TRBV10-3 to TRBJ1-6, with TRBD1 matching 7 bases. With 6 bases clipped from V and 8 bases from J, the junction kept 10 bases outside the gene matches. Germline loops: CDR1 ENHRY, CDR2 SYGVKD. This CDR3 spans 15 amino acids.

This chain joins TRBV28 and TRBJ2-3; 7 nucleotides align to TRBD1. CDR3 length: 14 amino acids. Looked up from germline, CDR1 is MDHEN and CDR2 is SYDVKM. Trimming took 5 bases from V and 4 from J; bases not matched to a gene: 6. The CDR3 DNA is TGTGCCAGCAGTACCCCACAGGGGTCAGATACGCAGTATTTT. It yields the protein CASSTPQGSDTQYF. The whole variable domain, remainder taken from reference TRBV28 and TRBJ2-3, is DVKVTQSSRYLVKRTGEKVFLECVQDMDHENMFWYRQDPGLGLRLIYFSYDVKMKEKGDIPEGYSVSREKKERFSLILESASTNQTSMYLCASSTPQGSDTQYFGPGTRLTVL.

The V gene is TRBV6-2 or TRBV6-3, the J gene TRBJ2-5, with 11 bases matching TRBD2. Germline CDR1 reads MNHEY; CDR2 reads SVGEGT. Trimming cost V 2 bases and J 1 base; bases outside gene matches: 15. The CDR3 length is 20 residues. For the CDR3, the DNA is TGTGCCAGCAGTTACAGGGATCTCCGGACTAGCGGGTACGCCCAAGAGACCCAGTACTTC. Translation: CASSYRDLRTSGYAQETQYF.

The table lists this clonotype with many counts. V is TRBV5-1 and J is TRBJ2-2, with 7 bases fitting TRBD2. The CDR3 is 15 residues long. V shed 0 bases and J 5 bases; nucleotides not matched to a gene: 4. Germline assignment: CDR1 SGHRS and CDR2 YFSETQ. In nucleotides, the CDR3 is TGCGCCAGCAGCTTGGCTGGGAGGGAGACCGGGGAGCTGTTTTTT. Translating it yields CASSLAGRETGELFF.

This clonotype was observed a few times. This rearrangement joins TRBV10-3 to TRBJ2-1, with a weak D call TRBD1 (5 bases). The length of the CDR3 is 12 residues. CDR1 is ENHRY, CDR2 SYGVKD, per germline. The V gene lost 10 bases and the J gene lost 5 bases, with 12 bases spanning the gap. The CDR3 reads CATGDRDNEQFF. In nucleotides, the CDR3 is TGTGCCACAGGCGACAGAGACAATGAGCAGTTCTTC.

The table lists this clonotype with a few counts. The chain couples TRBV3-1 to TRBJ1-3; D is perhaps TRBD1 (5 bases). The germline V gene has CDR1 LGHDT and CDR2 YNNKEL (reference sequence). Trimming pared 0 bases from V and 0 bases from J, leaving 6 bases between. The CDR3 is 15 amino acids. The CDR3 coding sequence is TGTGCCAGCAGCCAAGAGGGGCACTCTGGAAACACCATATATTTT. It encodes CASSQEGHSGNTIYF. Full variable domain (outside the CDR3, taken from reference TRBV3-1 and TRBJ1-3): DTAVSQTPKYLVTQMGNDKSIKCEQNLGHDTMYWYKQDSKKFLKIMFSYNNKELIINETVPNRFSPKSPDKAHLNLHINSLELGDSAVYFCASSQEGHSGNTIYFGEGSWLTVV.

The chain combines TRBV29-1 with TRBJ2-7, with 9 positions matching TRBD2. J lost 3 bases, V lost 2 bases, and 11 bases had no gene match. Germline values: CDR1 SQVTM, CDR2 ANQGSEA. The CDR3 runs 16 residues. The CDR3 reads CSVEKWVTSGYYEQYF. CDR3 bases: TGCAGCGTTGAAAAATGGGTGACTAGCGGATACTACGAGCAGTACTTC.

This clonotype has a handful of counts. As DNA, the CDR3 is TGTGCCAGCAGCCCCCACGTAGGGGGCTTCTACAATGAGCAGTTCTTC. Protein: CASSPHVGGFYNEQFF. The chain joins TRBV7-3 to TRBJ2-1; TRBD1 matches at 7 bases. Unmatched junction bases numbered 10, after V lost 5 bases and J lost 3 bases. The CDR3 has 16 amino acids. Germline V gives CDR1 SGHTA, CDR2 FQGTGA. Complete variable domain (other parts from reference TRBV7-3 and TRBJ2-1): GAGVSQTPSNKVTEKGKYVELRCDPISGHTALYWYRQSLGQGPEFLIYFQGTGAADDSGLPNDRFFAVRPEGSVSTLKIQRTERGDSAVYLCASSPHVGGFYNEQFFGPGTRLTVL.

This clonotype was found many times. The gene calls are TRBV5-1 and TRBJ2-2; 12 bases align to TRBD2. This CDR3 is built from 18 residues. CDR1 and CDR2 (germline): SGHRS, YFSETQ. Unmatched junction bases numbered 10, after V lost 2 bases and J lost 5 bases. For the CDR3, the DNA is TGCGCCAGCAGCTTCAGTGGACTAGCGGGAAGAGGAACCGGGGAGCTGTTTTTT. Translation: CASSFSGLAGRGTGELFF. Filled out from reference TRBV5-1 and TRBJ2-2, the complete variable domain reads KAGVTQTPRYLIKTRGQQVTLSCSPISGHRSVSWYQQTPGQGLQFLFEYFSETQRNKGNFPGRFSGRQFSNSRSEMNVSTLELGDSALYLCASSFSGLAGRGTGELFFGEGSRLTVL.

The chain joins TRBV12-3 or TRBV12-4 to TRBJ2-1; 9 bases fit TRBD2. J lost 7 bases, V lost 4 bases, and 17 bases had no gene match. The CDR3 covers 18 residues. The chain's CDR3 is CASSYPLSSGRRGNEQFF. The CDR3, as DNA: TGTGCCAGCAGTTACCCCCTTAGTAGCGGGAGACGGGGGAATGAGCAGTTCTTC.

The chain couples TRBV20-1 to TRBJ2-6, with TRBD2 as a possible D gene (6 bases). CDR1 and CDR2 (germline): DFQATT, SNEGSKA (reference sequence). The CDR3 totals 16 residues. V lost 3 bases and J lost 2, with 14 bases in between. CDR3 nucleotide sequence: TGCAGTGCTAGGGAGGGAGGCAGCACTGGGGCCAACGTCCTGACTTTC. This encodes CSAREGGSTGANVLTF.

The V call is TRBV25-1, the J call TRBJ1-2; TRBD1 aligns across 7 bases. The CDR3 runs 14 residues. Germline trimming cut 4 bases from V and 7 bases from J; bases unmatched to any gene: 9. In germline, CDR1 is MGHDK, CDR2 SYGVNS. The CDR3 loop is CASSASDRIFGYTF. The CDR3 DNA reads as TGTGCCAGCAGTGCCTCGGACAGGATTTTTGGCTACACCTTC.

This clonotype was detected a few times. The chain has TRBV11-2 and TRBJ2-1, with 15 nucleotides matching TRBD2. The CDR3 spans 18 residues. CDR1 SGHAT and CDR2 FQNNGV come from the germline V gene. After removal of 1 base from V and 3 bases from J, the junction contained 4 bases not matched to a gene. CDR3 DNA sequence: TGTGCCAGCAGCTTAGGGACTAGCGGGAGGGATTTCTACAATGAGCAGTTCTTC. The encoded protein is CASSLGTSGRDFYNEQFF.

The chain is built from TRBV29-1 and TRBJ2-7; D is unresolved. Germline lookup yields CDR1 SQVTM and CDR2 ANQGSEA. This CDR3 is built from 12 residues. V was clipped by 4 bases and J by 2 bases, with 9 bases between them. The CDR3 here is CSVVRSPYEQYF. The DNA for the CDR3 is TGCAGCGTTGTCCGCAGCCCCTACGAGCAGTACTTC.